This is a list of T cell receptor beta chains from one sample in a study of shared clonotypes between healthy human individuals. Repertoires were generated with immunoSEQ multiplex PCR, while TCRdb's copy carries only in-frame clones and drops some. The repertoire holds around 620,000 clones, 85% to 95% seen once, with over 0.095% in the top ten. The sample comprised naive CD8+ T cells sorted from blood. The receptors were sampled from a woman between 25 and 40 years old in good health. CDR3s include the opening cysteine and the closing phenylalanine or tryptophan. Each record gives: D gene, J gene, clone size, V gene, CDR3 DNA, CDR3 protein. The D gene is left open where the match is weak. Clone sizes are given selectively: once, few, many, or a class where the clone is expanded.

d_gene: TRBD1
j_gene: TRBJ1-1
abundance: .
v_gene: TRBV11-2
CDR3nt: TGTGCCAGCAGCCCCCTCGGACAGGGCCTCACTGAAGCTTTCTTT
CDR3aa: CASSPLGQGLTEAFF

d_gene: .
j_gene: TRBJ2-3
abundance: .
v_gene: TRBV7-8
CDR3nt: TGTGCCAGCAGCTTTGTCGGGCCCCCTCGCGATACGCAGTATTTT
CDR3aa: CASSFVGPPRDTQYF

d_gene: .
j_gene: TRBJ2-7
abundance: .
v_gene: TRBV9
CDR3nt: TGTGCCAGCAGCGTAGGCCTAGGCAGCTCCTACGAGCAGTACTTC
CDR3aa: CASSVGLGSSYEQYF

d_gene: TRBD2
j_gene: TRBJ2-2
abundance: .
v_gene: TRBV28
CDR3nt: TGTGCCAGCAGTTTGTCGGACGGACTAGCGGGTATATGGGAGCTGTTTTTT
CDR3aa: CASSLSDGLAGIWELFF

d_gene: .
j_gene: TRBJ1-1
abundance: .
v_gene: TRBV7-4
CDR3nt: TGTGCCAGCAGCTTAGTCGCAGGCACTGAAGCTTTCTTT
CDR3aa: CASSLVAGTEAFF

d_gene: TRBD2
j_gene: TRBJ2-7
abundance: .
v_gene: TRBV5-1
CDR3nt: TGCGCCAGCAGAACTAGCGGGAGGGCCGTGGAGCAGTACTTC
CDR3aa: CASRTSGRAVEQYF

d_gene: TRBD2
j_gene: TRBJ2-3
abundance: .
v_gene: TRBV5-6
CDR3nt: TGTGCCAGCTCCAGCGGGAGTATGGCAGATACGCAGTATTTT
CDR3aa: CASSSGSMADTQYF

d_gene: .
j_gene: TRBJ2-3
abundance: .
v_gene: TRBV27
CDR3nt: TGTGCCAGCAGTTTCTACTCGACAGGCGGATGGTATTTT
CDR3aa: CASSFYSTGGWYF

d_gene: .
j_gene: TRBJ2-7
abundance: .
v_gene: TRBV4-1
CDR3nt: TGCGCCAGCAGCCAAGTTAGTGACGGTTACGAGCAGTACTTC
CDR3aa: CASSQVSDGYEQYF

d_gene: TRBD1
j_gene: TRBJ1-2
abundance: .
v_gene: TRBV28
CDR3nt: TGTGCCAGCAGTTTATGGGGGACAGGGGATGGCTACACCTTC
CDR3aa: CASSLWGTGDGYTF

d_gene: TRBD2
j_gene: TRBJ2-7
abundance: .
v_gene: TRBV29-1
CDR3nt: TGCAGCGTTGGGGGCGGGAGGGCCTACGAGCAGTACTTC
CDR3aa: CSVGGGRAYEQYF

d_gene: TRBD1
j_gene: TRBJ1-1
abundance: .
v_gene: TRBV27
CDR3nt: TGTGCCAGCAGTTTATACCCCGGACAGGGATTGGGGACCACTGAAGCTTTCTTT
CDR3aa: CASSLYPGQGLGTTEAFF

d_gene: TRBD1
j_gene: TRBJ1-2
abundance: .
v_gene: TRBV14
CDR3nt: TGTGCCAGCAGCCCCTCAGGGGGTGGCTATGGCTACACCTTC
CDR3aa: CASSPSGGGYGYTF

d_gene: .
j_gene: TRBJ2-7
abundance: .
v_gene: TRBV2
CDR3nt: TGTGCCAGCGGTCGGAGGCCAACCTACGAGCAGTACTTC
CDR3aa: CASGRRPTYEQYF

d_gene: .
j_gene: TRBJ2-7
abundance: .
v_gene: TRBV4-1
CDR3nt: TGCGCCAGCAGCCAATGGACAGTCTCTACCTACGAGCAGTACTTC
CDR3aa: CASSQWTVSTYEQYF

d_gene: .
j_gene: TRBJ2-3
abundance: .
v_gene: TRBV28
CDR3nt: TGTGCCAGCAGTTTCTCTCAGCGACCAGATACGCAGTATTTT
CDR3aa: CASSFSQRPDTQYF

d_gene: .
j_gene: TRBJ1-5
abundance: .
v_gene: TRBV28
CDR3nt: TGTGCCAGCAGTTTATGGGGGAAAAGCAATCAGCCCCAGCATTTT
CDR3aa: CASSLWGKSNQPQHF

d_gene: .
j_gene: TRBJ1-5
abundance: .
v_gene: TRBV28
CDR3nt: TGTGCCAGCAGTTTACCTCCCCGGCGGAGCAATCAGCCCCAGCATTTT
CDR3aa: CASSLPPRRSNQPQHF

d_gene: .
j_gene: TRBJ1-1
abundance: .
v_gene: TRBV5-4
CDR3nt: TGTGCCAGCAGCTTGGGTTGGGGCGCGGGGACTGAAGCTTTCTTT
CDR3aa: CASSLGWGAGTEAFF

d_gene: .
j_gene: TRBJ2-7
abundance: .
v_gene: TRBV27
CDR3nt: TGTGCCAGCAGTTTAAAATCGTCCTACTACGAGCAGTACTTC
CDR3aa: CASSLKSSYYEQYF

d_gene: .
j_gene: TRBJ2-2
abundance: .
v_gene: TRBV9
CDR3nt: TGTGCCAGCAGCGTATCCTACACCGGGGAGCTGTTTTTT
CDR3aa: CASSVSYTGELFF

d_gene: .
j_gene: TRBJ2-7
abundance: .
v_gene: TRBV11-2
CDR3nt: TGTGCCAGCAGCTTCGGGGGTGCAGCCTACGAGCAGTACTTC
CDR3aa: CASSFGGAAYEQYF

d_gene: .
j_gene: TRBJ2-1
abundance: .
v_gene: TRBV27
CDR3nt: TGTGCCAGCAGTTTATATCCAGGCAATGAGCAGTTCTTC
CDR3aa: CASSLYPGNEQFF

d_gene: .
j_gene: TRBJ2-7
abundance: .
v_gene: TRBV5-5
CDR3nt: TGTGCCAGCAGCTTGCCGAAGCCCGACGTAGGAGTGTTC
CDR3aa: CASSLPKPDVGVF

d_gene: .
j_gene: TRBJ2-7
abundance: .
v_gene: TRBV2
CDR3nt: TGTGCCAGCTGGCGGGCGTGGGGGGAGCAGTACTTC
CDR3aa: CASWRAWGEQYF

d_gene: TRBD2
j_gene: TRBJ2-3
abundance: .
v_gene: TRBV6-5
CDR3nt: TGTGCCAGCAGTCAGGGACTAGCGGCAGATACGCAGTATTTT
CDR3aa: CASSQGLAADTQYF

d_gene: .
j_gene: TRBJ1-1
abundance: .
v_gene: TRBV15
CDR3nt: TGTGCCACCAGCATCTCCAGGCTGGGGATTGAAGCTTTCTTT
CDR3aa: CATSISRLGIEAFF

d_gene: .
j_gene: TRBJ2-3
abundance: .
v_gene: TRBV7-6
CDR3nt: TGTGCCAGCAGTAGGCGGATCCACACAGATACGCAGTATTTT
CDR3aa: CASSRRIHTDTQYF

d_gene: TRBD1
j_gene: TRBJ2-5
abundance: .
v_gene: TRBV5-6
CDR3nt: TGTGCCAGCAGCTTCTGGACAGGAAAGGAGACCCAGTACTTC
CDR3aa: CASSFWTGKETQYF

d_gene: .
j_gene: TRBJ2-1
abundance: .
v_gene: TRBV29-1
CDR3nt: TGCAGCGTTGAAGGCAATCGAGCGGAGCCCTACAATGAGCAGTTCTTC
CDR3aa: CSVEGNRAEPYNEQFF

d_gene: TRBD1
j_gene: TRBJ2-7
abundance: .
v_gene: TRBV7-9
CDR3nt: TGTGCCAGCAGCTTGGGGACAGGGGGCGAGCAGTACTTC
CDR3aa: CASSLGTGGEQYF

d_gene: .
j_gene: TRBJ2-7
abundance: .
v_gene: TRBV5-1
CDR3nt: TGCGCCAGCAGCTTGGGGACAGACTATTACGAGCAGTACTTC
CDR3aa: CASSLGTDYYEQYF

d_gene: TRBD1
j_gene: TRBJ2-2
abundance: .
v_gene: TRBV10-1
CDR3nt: TGCGCCAGCAGGGCGGACAGGGTGAACACCGGGGAGCTGTTTTTT
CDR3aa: CASRADRVNTGELFF

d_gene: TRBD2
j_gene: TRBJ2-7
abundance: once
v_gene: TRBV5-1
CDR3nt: TGCGCCAGCAGCTTAACCGGACTAGCGGGAGGGTTCGGGGAGCAGTACTTC
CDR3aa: CASSLTGLAGGFGEQYF

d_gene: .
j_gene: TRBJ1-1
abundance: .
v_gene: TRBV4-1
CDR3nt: TGCGCCAGCAGCACCGAGGAAGGGGACACTGAAGCTTTCTTT
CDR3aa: CASSTEEGDTEAFF

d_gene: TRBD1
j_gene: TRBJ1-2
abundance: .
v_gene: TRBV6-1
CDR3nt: TGTGCCAGCAGTGAAGGGGTGGGACCGGGACAGGGACGTCACTATGGCTACACCTTC
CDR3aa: CASSEGVGPGQGRHYGYTF

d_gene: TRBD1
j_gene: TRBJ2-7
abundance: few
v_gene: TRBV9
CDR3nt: TGTGCCAGCAGTGGGGGTGGGACAGGGTATCACGAGCAGTACTTC
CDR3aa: CASSGGGTGYHEQYF

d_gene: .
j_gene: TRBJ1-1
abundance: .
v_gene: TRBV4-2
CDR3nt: TGTGCCAGCAGTCCCGAATCGGGGCCGGCCAACACTGAAGCTTTCTTT
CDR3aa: CASSPESGPANTEAFF

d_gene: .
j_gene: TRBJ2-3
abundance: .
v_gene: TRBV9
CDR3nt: TGTGCCAGCAGCACCCGCACAGATACGCAGTATTTT
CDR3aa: CASSTRTDTQYF

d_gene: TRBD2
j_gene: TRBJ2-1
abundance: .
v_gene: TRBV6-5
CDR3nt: TGTGCCAGCACTCCAAGCGGGGACCAATACAATGAGCAGTTCTTC
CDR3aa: CASTPSGDQYNEQFF

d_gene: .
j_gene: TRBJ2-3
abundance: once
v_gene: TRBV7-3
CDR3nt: TGTGCCAGCAGCTTAACCGGGTTTAGCACAGATACGCAGTATTTT
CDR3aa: CASSLTGFSTDTQYF

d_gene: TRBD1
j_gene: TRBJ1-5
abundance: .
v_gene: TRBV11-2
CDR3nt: TGTGCCAGCAGCTTCGGACAGGGGGGAAGTCAGCCCCAGCATTTT
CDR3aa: CASSFGQGGSQPQHF

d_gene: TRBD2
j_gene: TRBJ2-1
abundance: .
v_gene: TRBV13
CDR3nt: TGTGCCAGCAGCTTGGGACTAGCGGGCTACAATGAGCAGTTCTTC
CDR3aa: CASSLGLAGYNEQFF

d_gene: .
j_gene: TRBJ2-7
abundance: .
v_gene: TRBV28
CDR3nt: TGTGCCAGCGGCAGGGGCTACGAGCAGTACTTC
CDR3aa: CASGRGYEQYF

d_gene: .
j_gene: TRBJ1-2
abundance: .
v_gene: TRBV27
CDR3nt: TGTGCCAGCAGTTTATTAGGGGGGGGCAGTAACTATGGCTACACCTTC
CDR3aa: CASSLLGGGSNYGYTF

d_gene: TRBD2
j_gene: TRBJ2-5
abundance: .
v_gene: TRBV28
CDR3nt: TGTGCCAGCAGTTCAAGGACTAGCGGGAGTAGGGAGACCCAGTACTTC
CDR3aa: CASSSRTSGSRETQYF

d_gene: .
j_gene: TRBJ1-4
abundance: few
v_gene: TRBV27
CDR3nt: TGTGCCAGCAGTCCAGCCCAAGGGCTGGGTGAAAAACTGTTTTTT
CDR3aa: CASSPAQGLGEKLFF

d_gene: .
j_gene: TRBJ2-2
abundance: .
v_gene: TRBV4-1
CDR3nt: TGCGCCAGCAGCCCCCAAGGGGCAGGACTCACCGGGGAGCTGTTTTTT
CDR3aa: CASSPQGAGLTGELFF

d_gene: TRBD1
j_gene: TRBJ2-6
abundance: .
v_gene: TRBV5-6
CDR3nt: TGTGCCAGCAGCTTGCGCCGGACAGGGGCCTCTGGGGCCAACGTCCTGACTTTC
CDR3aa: CASSLRRTGASGANVLTF

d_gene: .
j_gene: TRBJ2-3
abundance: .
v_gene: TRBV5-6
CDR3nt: TGTGCCAGCAGCTTGGGTGATACGCAGTATTTT
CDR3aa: CASSLGDTQYF

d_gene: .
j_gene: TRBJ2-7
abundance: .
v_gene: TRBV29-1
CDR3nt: TGCAGCGTTGACGTGGGCTACGAGCAGTACTTC
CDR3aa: CSVDVGYEQYF